This entry lists 10 T cell receptor beta chains sequenced from one sample in a study of Graves' ophthalmopathy and Graves' hyperthyroidism. Using RNA transcripts, the TCR beta CDR3 regions were amplified. Second-round multiplex PCR came after first-round RT-PCR with HTBI primers. TCRdb reprocessed the multiplex PCR reads via MiXCR and lists one record per CDR3 protein. The repertoire holds 260,000 or so distinct CDR3 sequences, with roughly 50% as singletons. The sample was peripheral blood. These receptors were collected from an adult man with Graves' ophthalmopathy.

The chain recombines TRBV7-9 with TRBJ2-2, with 7 bases lining up with TRBD1. In germline, CDR1 is SEHNR, CDR2 FQNEAQ (reference sequence). The CDR3 spans 15 residues. Trimming took 5 bases from V and 0 from J; bases not matched to a gene: 3. The CDR3 nucleotides read TGTGCCAGCAGCCCGACAGGGACGAACACCGGGGAGCTGTTTTTT. It is translated as CASSPTGTNTGELFF.

This chain links TRBV5-5 with TRBJ1-1; 10 bases agree with TRBD1. The CDR3 extends over 13 amino acids. Germline CDR1 and CDR2: SGHKS and YYEKEE (reference sequence). V lost 7 bases and J lost 1; bases outside the gene matches: 1. CDR3 DNA: TGTGCCAGCGGACAGGGGGGGAACACTGAAGCTTTCTTT. It encodes CASGQGGNTEAFF.

The V call is TRBV2, the J call TRBJ2-7, with TRBD2 matching 12 bases. Germline V gene lookup returns CDR1 SNHLY and CDR2 FYNNEI. V shed 5 bases, J shed 4 bases, and the junction held 6 bases outside the gene matches. CDR3 size: 15 residues. CDR3 in amino acids: CASSLGGLAGYEQYF. CDR3 nucleotides: TGTGCCAGCAGTTTAGGGGGACTAGCGGGTTACGAGCAGTACTTC.

The chain has TRBV2 and TRBJ1-1, with D possibly TRBD1 on 6 matching bases. CDR1 and CDR2 from the germline V gene are SNHLY and FYNNEI. V shed 5 bases and J shed 1 base, with 11 bases lying between them. This CDR3 comprises 14 residues. The CDR3, as DNA: TGTGCCAGCAGTCATGGACAGTCGAACACTGAAGCTTTCTTT. Translation: CASSHGQSNTEAFF. The whole variable domain, filled in from reference TRBV2 and TRBJ1-1, reads EPEVTQTPSHQVTQMGQEVILRCVPISNHLYFYWYRQILGQKVEFLVSFYNNEISEKSEIFDDQFSVERPDGSNFTLKIRSTKLEDSAMYFCASSHGQSNTEAFFGQGTRLTVV.

This sequence joins TRBV7-9 and TRBJ2-7; a weak D match, TRBD2 (6 bases). Germline V gene sequence: CDR1 SEHNR, CDR2 FQNEAQ (reference sequence). The CDR3 consists of 15 residues. V lost 1 base to trimming and J lost 1 base, with 11 bases between them. The CDR3 region is CASSLGEGLSYEQYF. The DNA of the CDR3 is TGTGCCAGCAGCTTAGGAGAGGGACTGTCCTACGAGCAGTACTTC.

The gene calls are TRBV12-3 or TRBV12-4 and TRBJ2-3; 10 nucleotides agree with TRBD2. This CDR3 has 15 residues. V shed 5 bases, J shed 7 bases, and the junction held 9 bases outside the gene matches. The CDR3 coding sequence is TGTGCCAGCAGTGCCTCTAGCGGGAGTAGGAATACGCAGTATTTT. This sequence encodes CASSASSGSRNTQYF.

Within the sample, this clonotype is medium-sized. V usage is TRBV15 and J usage is TRBJ1-2; D is uncertain. Germline CDR1 and CDR2: LNHNV and YYDKDF (reference sequence). V shed 3 bases and J shed 8 bases, with 19 bases lying between them. This CDR3 has 15 amino acids. CDR3 in amino acids: CATSSGISNTGGYTF. The CDR3 DNA reads as TGTGCCACCAGCAGTGGGATCTCCAACACGGGGGGCTACACCTTC.

This clonotype was observed a handful of times. The gene calls are TRBV5-8 and TRBJ1-2; a weak D match, TRBD1 (5 bases). The CDR3 consists of 11 residues. Germline lookup yields CDR1 SGHTS and CDR2 YDEGEE. The V end was cut by 7 bases, the J end by 3 bases, with 7 bases between. The chain's CDR3 is CASGDDYGYTF. Here the CDR3 DNA reads TGTGCCAGCGGGGACGACTATGGCTACACCTTC.

The rearrangement links TRBV10-3 to TRBJ1-5, with D possibly TRBD1 on 6 matching bases. With 3 bases removed from V and 6 bases from J, the gap between germline ends came to 15 bases. Germline CDR1 is ENHRY and CDR2 is SYGVKD. There are 15 residues in the CDR3. Here the CDR3 DNA reads TGTGCCATCAGTGAATTCCAGGGGACGTTTCAGCCCCAGCATTTT. Translating gives CAISEFQGTFQPQHF.

The chain carries TRBV2 and TRBJ1-2; D is possibly TRBD1 (5 bases). This CDR3 comprises 14 residues. The V gene lost 3 bases and the J gene lost 3 bases, with 11 bases spanning the gap. The V gene's germline CDR1 is SNHLY and CDR2 FYNNEI. CDR3 DNA: TGTGCCAGCAGTGATCAGGGCCCTTACTATGGCTACACCTTC. Translation gives CASSDQGPYYGYTF.